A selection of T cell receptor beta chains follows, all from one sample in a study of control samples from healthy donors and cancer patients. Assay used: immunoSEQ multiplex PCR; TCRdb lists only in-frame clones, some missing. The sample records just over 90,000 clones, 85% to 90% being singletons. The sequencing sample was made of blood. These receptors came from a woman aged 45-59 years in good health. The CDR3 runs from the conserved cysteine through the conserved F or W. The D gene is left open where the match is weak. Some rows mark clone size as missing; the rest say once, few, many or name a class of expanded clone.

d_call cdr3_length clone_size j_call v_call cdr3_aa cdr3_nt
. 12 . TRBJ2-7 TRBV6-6 CASSYEGYEQYF TGTGCCAGCAGTTATGAGGGCTACGAGCAGTACTTC
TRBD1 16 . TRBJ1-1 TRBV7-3 CASSLLAGGTNTEAFF TGTGCCAGCAGCTTATTGGCAGGGGGCACGAACACTGAAGCTTTCTTT
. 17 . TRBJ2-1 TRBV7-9 CASSPPSWGPSYNEQFF TGTGCCAGCAGCCCGCCCTCGTGGGGCCCCTCCTACAATGAGCAGTTCTTC
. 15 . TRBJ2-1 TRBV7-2 CASSLQGGNYNEQFF TGTGCCAGCAGCTTGCAGGGGGGGAACTACAATGAGCAGTTCTTC
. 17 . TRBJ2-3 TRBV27 CASSFKGTLKGRDTQYF TGTGCCAGCAGTTTCAAAGGGACTCTCAAGGGCAGAGATACGCAGTATTTT
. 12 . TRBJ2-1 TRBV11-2 CASSQTSNEQFF TGTGCCAGCAGCCAAACTAGCAATGAGCAGTTCTTC
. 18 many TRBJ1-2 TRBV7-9 CASTIYDSPPTLNYGYTF TGTGCCAGCACCATCTATGACAGTCCCCCTACGCTTAACTATGGCTACACCTTC
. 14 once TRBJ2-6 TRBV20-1 CSASPYSGANVLTF TGCAGTGCTAGTCCCTACTCTGGGGCCAACGTCCTGACTTTC
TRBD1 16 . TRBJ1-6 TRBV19 CASSISSGTGYSPLHF TGTGCCAGTAGTATATCTTCCGGGACAGGGTATTCACCCCTCCACTTT
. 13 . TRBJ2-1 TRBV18 CASSPLADNEQFF TGTGCCAGCTCACCATTAGCAGACAATGAGCAGTTCTTC
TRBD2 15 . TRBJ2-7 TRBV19 CASSKTSGDYYEQYF TGTGCCAGTAGTAAAACTAGCGGGGATTACTACGAGCAGTACTTC